This record covers a single T cell receptor (beta chain). Its antigen is undetermined. Germline V gives CDR1 LNHDA, CDR2 SQIVND (reference sequence). With V trimmed by 1 base and J by 8 bases, 4 bases remained unmatched. The CDR3 has 14 residues. Study processing details: Out-of-frame sequences were removed, leaving some 2 million distinct TCRbeta sequences. The table came from immunoSEQ multiplex PCR; TCRdb's copy has only in-frame clones and leaves some out. The V and J calls and the clone size are those of that table, but D and trimming were determined from the DNA. The top ten hold about 0.64% of the sample, which has about 50,000 clones, around 80% seen once. Single viable CD3+CD4+CD8-CD45RO+ cells were sorted as the memory CD4+ T cells. After thawing, CD4+ T cells were positively selected. This specimen belongs to a study of memory CD4+ T cells and cytomegalovirus serostatus. Study-wide findings and caveats: The CMV-associated TCR signature appears largely within the CD4+ memory repertoire.

The V gene is TRBV19, the J gene TRBJ2-3; 9 nucleotides line up with TRBD2. The clonotype comes from an adult in good health and CMV-seronegative. The specimen sequenced was memory CD4+ T cells from blood. In nucleotides, the CDR3 is TGTGCCAGTAGTATAGTGCGGGAGGGCCCTACGCAGTATTTT. Its translation is CASSIVREGPTQYF.